This T cell receptor beta chain was retrieved from a study of shared clonotypes between healthy human individuals. Overall study: CD4 naive and CD4 memory each took three plates per donor, while CD8 naive took two and CD8 memory one.

Concerning this clone: Its target is not known.

Using immunoSEQ multiplex PCR, the repertoire was profiled, and TCRdb retains in-frame clones only, with some absent. The profile shows about 2.1 million clones, just over 90% of them singletons. V was trimmed by 11 bases and J by 4 bases, leaving 11 bases between them. Germline V gene lookup returns CDR1 LNHDA and CDR2 SQIVND (reference sequence). This CDR3 is built from 11 residues. The naive CD8 subset, CD45RO-negative cells positively selected for CCR7, excluded terminally differentiated effector memory CD45RA+ cells. Notes on the study in general: Sampling used blood alone; tissue repertoires probably differ.

This chain joins TRBV19 and TRBJ1-2; D is perhaps TRBD1 (6 bases). Sequenced material: naive CD8+ T cells from PBMCs. The clonotype comes from a man aged 18 to 35 in good health. Some clones in this sample may be carry-over from other donors' samples. This chain's CDR3 is CAVKQGYGYTF. The CDR3 DNA is TGTGCCGTAAAACAGGGCTATGGCTACACCTTC.